This T cell receptor beta chain was observed in a study of T-cell reconstitution after alpha-beta-depleted transplantation in children. Study-level findings and limits: A year post-transplant, T-cell counts and diversity derived mostly from newly produced T cells.

The authors prepared the TCRbeta library with unique molecular identifiers. TCRdb itself ran the PCR reads through MiXCR, one entry per CDR3 protein. Among 200,000 to 300,000 distinct CDR3 sequences, 24% were seen once, and the ten largest hold more than 4.5%. This clonotype was seen a handful of times. Its antigen remains unidentified. This CDR3 has 15 residues. Per the germline V gene, CDR1 is SGDLS and CDR2 is YYNGEE. Trimming cost V 0 bases and J 3 bases, with 13 bases left between them. This specimen was PBMCs, mostly from graft donor cells, taken 360 days after TCRalphabeta/CD19-depleted stem cell transplant. The TCR originated in a female patient between 2 and 15 years old who had a stem cell transplant for congenital amegakaryocytic thrombocytopenia, so the T cells may come from the graft donor. The chain combines TRBV9 with TRBJ2-7; weak D call: TRBD1 (5 bases). The CDR3 reads CASSVAPDRLYEQYF. For the CDR3, the DNA is TGTGCCAGCAGCGTAGCCCCCGACAGACTCTACGAGCAGTACTTC. Using reference TRBV9 and TRBJ2-7 for the parts outside the CDR3, the full variable domain is DSGVTQTPKHLITATGQRVTLRCSPRSGDLSVYWYQQSLDQGLQFLIQYYNGEERAKGNILERFSAQQFPDLHSELNLSSLELGDSALYFCASSVAPDRLYEQYFGPGTRLTVT.